This T cell receptor beta chain was retrieved from a study of cytomegalovirus exposure and HLA in healthy donors. Study findings and constraints: Cytomegalovirus association was listed for under 200 TCR beta chains. There were some public TCRs occurring in many donors, but most TCR sequences were rare. In vitro checks showed that a few CMV-associated chains really do target CMV antigens. Reportedly, diagnosis of cytomegalovirus status by the classifier showed high specificity and sensitivity.

Here immunoSEQ multiplex PCR was the method, and the copy in TCRdb shows in-frame clones only, minus some. The sample yields some 180,000 clones, roughly 77% seen once. A note on this clone: Its antigen is undetermined.

The TCR sequence derives from a woman younger than 45 in good health and CMV-seronegative. The material sequenced was PBMCs.

CDR3 amino acids: CASSPSRQVYGYTF. The CDR3 DNA follows: TGTGCCAGCAGCCCTAGTAGACAGGTCTATGGCTACACCTTC. The chain carries TRBV7-2 and TRBJ1-2; D may be TRBD1 (6 bases). This CDR3 has 14 amino acids. The V and J ends lost 5 bases and 4 bases respectively, with 14 bases between them. Germline CDR1 reads SGHTA; CDR2 reads FQGNSA.